This T cell receptor beta chain was identified in a study of blood T cell repertoires in COVID-19. As for the study in general: COVID-19 samples, acute and convalescent, were from the United States, Italy and Spain. Nucleic acid was either cDNA or gDNA, and it came from T cells, B-cell-depleted T cells, or PBMCs.

Original processing notes: Amplified reference gene primers provided the basis for estimating nucleated cell counts. Sequenced by immunoSEQ multiplex PCR; TCRdb stores in-frame clones only, minus some. Clone size and the V and J calls come from that table; the DNA yielded D and trimming. This table has fewer than 200,000 clones, approximately 80% appearing once. The CDR3 consists of 14 residues. V lost 6 bases and J lost 5; bases outside the gene matches: 3. Germline CDR1 is SGHTA and CDR2 is FQGNSA. Material: peripheral blood. The receptor was derived from a man aged 55 to 70 with acute or convalescent COVID-19. This chain connects TRBV7-2 to TRBJ1-6, with TRBD1 matching over 8 bases. The CDR3 loop reads CASSRDRNNSPLHF. DNA of the CDR3: TGTGCCAGCAGTCGGGACAGGAATAATTCACCCCTCCACTTT.